The source of this T cell receptor beta chain is a study of OX40 agonist ivuxolimab in advanced cancers. For the study in its entirety: Ivuxolimab, which targeted the costimulatory receptor OX40 (CD134), was an agonistic, fully human IgG2 monoclonal antibody. Intravenous ivuxolimab was administered to patients every 2 weeks at six dose levels: 0.01, 0.1, 0.3, 1.5, 3 and 10 mg/kg. Of the 50 to 55 dose-escalation patients, hepatocellular carcinoma was present in about 20, melanoma in roughly 15, renal cell carcinoma in 9 and head and neck cancer in 9. In the dose-escalation cohort, around four fifths of patients were male, and the mean age was 60 years with a range of roughly 23 to 79. Patients were allowed to have had prior anti-PD-1, anti-PD-L1 or anti-CTLA-4 therapy, and 40% to 45% of the dose-escalation patients had been treated with checkpoint inhibitors. Three dose-escalation patients achieved partial responses, one with hepatocellular carcinoma and two with cutaneous melanoma. The point of sequencing TCRbeta in the periphery was to test whether ivuxolimab changed TCR sequence diversity and drove clonal T-cell expansion. The monotherapy dose-escalation portion (N of about 50 patients) of the phase I ivuxolimab trial is reported in the paper. Broader findings and caveats from the paper: At doses of 0.1 to 3.0 mg/kg, clonal expansion of both CD4+ and CD8+ blood T cells was observed from baseline to week 6. Which antigens the clonally expanded peripheral T cells were specific for was not determined. In partial responders in the 0.1-3.0 mg/kg groups, normalized peripheral clonal expansion was found to be among the lowest, especially among CD8+ T cells. On average, CD8+ T cells showed more expanded clones than CD4+ T cells after ivuxolimab. Low levels of normalized T-cell clonal expansion were also shown by some nonresponding patients.

Genomic DNA was isolated from the sorted cells so that the TCRbeta CDR3 region could be sequenced. The immunoSEQ Assay was used for sequencing of TCRbeta CDR3 regions. What TCRdb holds here is the immuneACCESS table cut down to in-frame rearrangements. Part of the clones is not present; checked against another copy, under half of the missing clones reflect an unresolved V gene, and the others are unexplained. This sample has roughly 100,000 clones in its table, and around 85% of those were observed once. The ten largest clones add up to 3.5% to 4% of the sample. Concerning this clone itself: This receptor's antigen is unknown. Base qualities were left out, and no much larger clone turns up one base away.

CDR1 and CDR2, per the germline V gene, are ENHRY and SYGVKD. CDR3 length: 13 amino acids, cysteine to phenylalanine. Only the CDR3 DNA stays, 39 bases, in frame from base 1. Relative to germline, V is 3 bases shorter and J is 5 bases shorter, with 8 bases between their ends. Patients with autoimmune disease history or receiving systemic immunosuppression were excluded from the trial. Peripheral blood for TCR sequencing was collected from all dose cohorts at baseline, on cycle 4 day 1, and on cycle 7 day 1. The samples were drawn from a first-in-human, open-label, multicenter phase I dose-escalation trial of ivuxolimab. Adults with locally advanced or metastatic melanoma, renal cell, hepatocellular, or head and neck squamous cell carcinoma were enrolled in the trial. Before TCR sequencing, CD4+ and CD8+ T cells were separately sorted from peripheral blood.

The input for sequencing was CD4+ or CD8+ T cells sorted from blood, taken in a trial of the OX40 agonist ivuxolimab. The V and J segments used are TRBV10-3 and TRBJ2-1, with an unclear D gene assignment. The TCR sequence derives from an adult with an advanced solid tumor such as melanoma, head and neck, liver or kidney cancer. The DNA reads as follows: TGTGCCATCAGTGAACACCCTGACAATGAGCAGTTCTTC. This gives the protein CAISEHPDNEQFF.